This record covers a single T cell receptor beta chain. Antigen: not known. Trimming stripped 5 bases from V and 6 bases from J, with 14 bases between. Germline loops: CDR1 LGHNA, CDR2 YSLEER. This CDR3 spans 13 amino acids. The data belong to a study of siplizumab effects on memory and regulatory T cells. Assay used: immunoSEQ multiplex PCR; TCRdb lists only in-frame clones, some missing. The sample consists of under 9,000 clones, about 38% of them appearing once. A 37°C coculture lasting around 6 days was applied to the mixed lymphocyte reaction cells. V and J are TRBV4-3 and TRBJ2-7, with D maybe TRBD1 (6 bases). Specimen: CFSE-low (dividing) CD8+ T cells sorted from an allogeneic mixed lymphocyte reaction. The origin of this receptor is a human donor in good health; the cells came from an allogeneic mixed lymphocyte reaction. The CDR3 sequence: CASSFRQGSEQYF. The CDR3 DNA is TGCGCCAGCAGCTTCAGGCAGGGGTCCGAGCAGTACTTC.